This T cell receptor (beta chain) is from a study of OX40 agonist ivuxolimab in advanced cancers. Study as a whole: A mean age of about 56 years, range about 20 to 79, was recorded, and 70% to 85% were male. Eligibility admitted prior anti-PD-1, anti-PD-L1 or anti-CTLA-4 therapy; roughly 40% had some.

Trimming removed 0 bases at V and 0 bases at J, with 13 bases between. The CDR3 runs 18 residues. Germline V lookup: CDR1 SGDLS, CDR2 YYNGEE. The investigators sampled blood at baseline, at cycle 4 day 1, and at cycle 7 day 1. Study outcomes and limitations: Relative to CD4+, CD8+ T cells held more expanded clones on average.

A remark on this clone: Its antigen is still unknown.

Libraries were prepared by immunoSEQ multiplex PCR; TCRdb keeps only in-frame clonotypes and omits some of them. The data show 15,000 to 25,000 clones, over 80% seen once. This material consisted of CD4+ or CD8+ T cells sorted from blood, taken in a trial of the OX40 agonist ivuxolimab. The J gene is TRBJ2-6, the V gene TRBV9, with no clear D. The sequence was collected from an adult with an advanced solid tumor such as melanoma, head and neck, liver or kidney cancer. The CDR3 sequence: CASSVVGGALSGANVLTF. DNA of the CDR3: TGTGCCAGCAGCGTAGTGGGTGGTGCCCTCTCTGGGGCCAACGTCCTGACTTTC.